This record covers a single T cell receptor beta chain. Antigen unknown. The data were obtained in a study of T-cell memory formation after mild COVID-19. Study results and caveats: SARS-CoV-2 specificity of second-wave clones peaking day 37 was unconfirmed. Among contracting clones, CD4+ were mainly CM/EM and CD8+ enriched in EMRA.

Constant-segment primers and 5'RACE yielded cDNA libraries for TCR alpha and TCR beta, each carrying sample barcodes and UMIs. TCRdb reprocessed the 5' RACE reads with MiXCR, giving one entry per CDR3 protein. The profile shows 270,000 or so distinct CDR3 sequences, about 20% of them singletons. This CDR3 is 16 amino acids long. Germline V gene lookup returns CDR1 MNHEY and CDR2 SVGEGT. Trimming took off 3 bases at V and 1 base at J, with 14 bases between the two ends. This chain connects TRBV6-2 or TRBV6-3 to TRBJ2-3; D unclear. Sample: PBMCs or a T cell subset sorted from them (not recorded which). The source is a man younger than 30 who had mild COVID-19 (a few samples of this study predate the infection). Cell type and time point are not known. CDR3 in DNA: TGTGCCAGCAGTTATATCTACCTTTCCGGCACAGATACGCAGTATTTT. Its translation is CASSYIYLSGTDTQYF.